One and the same sample provided the 31 T cell receptor beta chains below, sequenced in a study of cytomegalovirus exposure and HLA in healthy donors. Use of 60 Vbeta and 13 Jbeta primers characterized the PCR. Assay used: immunoSEQ multiplex PCR; TCRdb lists only in-frame clones, some missing. This sample has around 130,000 clones, with around 77% found just once. What was sequenced was PBMCs. The receptors stem from a woman aged 60-75 years in good health and CMV-seronegative.

This clone has a handful of counts. The chain has TRBV5-6 and TRBJ2-2; 9 bases are a match to TRBD1. The CDR3 consists of 15 residues. CDR1 is SGHDT, CDR2 YYEEEE, per germline. V lost 3 bases and J lost 4; bases outside the gene matches: 4. CDR3 amino acids: CASSWGGQGTGELFF. The CDR3 DNA sequence: TGTGCCAGCAGCTGGGGGGGACAGGGCACCGGGGAGCTGTTTTTT.

This chain uses TRBV28 with TRBJ2-3; 8 positions match TRBD1. CDR3 length: 15 amino acids. The V gene's germline CDR1 is MDHEN and CDR2 SYDVKM. V was pared by 0 bases and J by 1 base, with 0 bases of the junction left unmatched. The DNA for the CDR3 is TGTGCCAGCAGTTTATGGGACAGGGGCACAGATACGCAGTATTTT. Protein product: CASSLWDRGTDTQYF.

This clone was picked up a small number of times. The rearrangement uses TRBV10-3 and TRBJ2-5; 9 bases are shared with TRBD1. This CDR3 comprises 18 residues. Germline CDR1 reads ENHRY; CDR2 reads SYGVKD. V was clipped by 1 base and J by 3 bases; unmatched bases: 12. CDR3 sequence reads: CAISEWAVYRGPKETQYF. The DNA for the CDR3 is TGTGCCATCAGTGAGTGGGCTGTATACAGGGGGCCAAAAGAGACCCAGTACTTC.

The chain couples TRBV5-1 to TRBJ2-1; possibly TRBD2 for D (5 bases). This CDR3 has 14 amino acids. Germline V gene data show CDR1 as SGHRS and CDR2 as YFSETQ. Between the trimmed V and J ends, which lost 1 base and 6 bases, there was a span of 11 bases. The CDR3 region has the DNA TGCGCCAGCAGCTTGAATTCGGGGTTCAATGAGCAGTTCTTC. This encodes CASSLNSGFNEQFF.

Regarding this clone: Other DNA sequences of this sample code for an identical CDR3. The V and J genes are TRBV5-1 and TRBJ1-2; D not resolved. The germline CDR1 and CDR2 sequences are SGHRS and YFSETQ. The germline V and J ends were trimmed by 1 base and 8 bases, with 12 bases remaining between them. The CDR3 spans 13 residues. The CDR3 nucleotides read TGCGCCAGCAGCTTGACGGGATCCGGCGGCTACACCTTC. Translation gives CASSLTGSGGYTF.

The V call is TRBV14, the J call TRBJ2-6; 7 nucleotides align to TRBD1. Germline V lookup: CDR1 SGHDN, CDR2 FVKESK. This CDR3 spans 16 amino acids. The J segment lost 4 bases and the V segment lost 3 bases, leaving 6 bases of the junction unmatched. The CDR3 DNA is TGTGCCAGCAGCCAGCTCACAGGGGTCGGGGCCAACGTCCTGACTTTC. Protein product: CASSQLTGVGANVLTF.

CDR3 sequence reads: CASSLGQGVNNSPLHF. CDR3 nucleotides: TGTGCCAGCAGTCTTGGACAGGGAGTAAATAATTCACCCCTCCACTTT. The genes are TRBV13 and TRBJ1-6; 8 bases agree with TRBD1. Germline lookup yields CDR1 PRHDT and CDR2 FYEKMQ (reference sequence). V was pared by 6 bases and J by 5 bases, with 9 bases of the junction left unmatched. The CDR3 loop spans 16 amino acids.

V gene TRBV9 combines with J gene TRBJ2-1, with 8 nucleotides matching TRBD1. CDR3 size: 15 residues. J lost 3 bases, V lost 3 bases, and 5 bases had no gene match. Germline V gene data show CDR1 as SGDLS and CDR2 as YYNGEE. The DNA for the CDR3 is TGTGCCAGCAGCGCCCACAGGGGGAGCTACAATGAGCAGTTCTTC. Translation gives CASSAHRGSYNEQFF.

This clone appeared once. The gene calls are TRBV6-1 and TRBJ1-1, with TRBD1 matching over 7 bases. Losses at the gene ends were 5 bases for V and 2 bases for J; bases not matched to a gene: 5. Germline V gene data show CDR1 as MNHNS and CDR2 as SASEGT. The length of the CDR3 is 14 residues. CDR3 sequence: CASSFRQGNTEAFF. The CDR3, as DNA: TGTGCCAGCAGTTTCCGACAGGGTAACACTGAAGCTTTCTTT.

This chain links TRBV10-3 with TRBJ1-1; no clear D. V gave up 8 bases and J gave up 2 bases, with 12 bases separating them. The CDR3 spans 13 residues. Germline-derived CDR1 and CDR2 are ENHRY and SYGVKD. The CDR3: CAISTQLNTEAFF. The CDR3 DNA reads TGTGCCATCTCAACACAATTAAACACTGAAGCTTTCTTT.

This clone was detected once. This chain connects TRBV6-1 to TRBJ2-1; 7 nucleotides agree with TRBD2. CDR1 and CDR2 from the germline V gene are MNHNS and SASEGT. Trimming took 1 base from V and 0 from J; bases not matched to a gene: 3. CDR3 length: 16 residues. In DNA, the CDR3 is TGTGCCAGCAGTGAAGAAGGCGGGAGCTCCTACAATGAGCAGTTCTTC. Residues: CASSEEGGSSYNEQFF.

This chain joins TRBV10-1 and TRBJ2-5, with 9 nucleotides matching TRBD1. The germline V gene has CDR1 WNHNN and CDR2 SYGVQD (reference sequence). V trimming: 2 bases; J trimming: 5 bases; junction bases outside the gene matches: 6. This CDR3 comprises 15 residues. CDR3 bases: TGCGCCAGCAGTGAGGACAGGGGGTATGGCGAGACCCAGTACTTC. It codes for CASSEDRGYGETQYF.

The rearrangement uses TRBV29-1 and TRBJ2-1; 11 nucleotides line up with TRBD2. Unmatched junction bases numbered 3, after V lost 2 bases and J lost 6 bases. This CDR3 contains 14 residues. Germline values: CDR1 SQVTM, CDR2 ANQGSEA. CDR3 region: CSVERLAGGNEQFF. As DNA, the CDR3 is TGCAGCGTTGAAAGGCTAGCGGGGGGCAATGAGCAGTTCTTC.

The chain carries TRBV6-1 and TRBJ2-3; D unresolved. CDR1 and CDR2 (germline): MNHNS, SASEGT. Trimming left V 6 bases short and J 6 bases short, with 16 bases between. The CDR3 runs to 14 residues. CDR3 loop: CASRSSEEWDTQYF. CDR3 nucleotide sequence: TGTGCCAGCAGGAGCTCAGAGGAGTGGGATACGCAGTATTTT.

This chain uses TRBV10-1 with TRBJ2-7, with D perhaps TRBD1 (5 bases). CDR1 WNHNN and CDR2 SYGVQD come from the germline V gene (reference sequence). This CDR3 is 15 amino acids long. The ends were cut back, 5 bases at V and 3 bases at J, with 17 bases in the middle. The CDR3: CASSNRGRAIYEQYF. The CDR3, as DNA: TGCGCCAGCAGTAACCGCGGCAGGGCCATCTACGAGCAGTACTTC.

The chain recombines TRBV10-1 with TRBJ2-1, with 15 nucleotides matching TRBD2. CDR1 WNHNN and CDR2 SYGVQD come from the germline V gene (reference sequence). The ends lost 5 bases at V and 7 bases at J; junction bases unmatched: 6. The CDR3 has 16 residues. The CDR3 region is CASSMTGTSGRNEQFF. Here the CDR3 DNA reads TGCGCCAGCAGTATGACCGGGACTAGCGGGAGGAATGAGCAGTTCTTC.

The chain uses TRBV6-6 and TRBJ2-1, with 10 bases lining up with TRBD1. The CDR3 loop spans 15 amino acids. V gave up 6 bases and J gave up 4 bases; unmatched junction bases: 6. Germline V gene data show CDR1 as MNHNY and CDR2 as SVGAGI (reference sequence). CDR3 sequence reads: CASRKTGGTYNEQFF. DNA of the CDR3: TGTGCCAGCAGAAAGACAGGGGGCACTTACAATGAGCAGTTCTTC.

The V gene is TRBV2, the J gene TRBJ2-6; D is unclear. This CDR3 has 18 amino acids. Germline loops: CDR1 SNHLY, CDR2 FYNNEI. V lost 0 bases, J lost 4 bases, and 16 bases lay in between. The CDR3: CASSEAVNRDGGANVLTF. CDR3 nucleotide sequence: TGTGCCAGCAGTGAAGCGGTGAACAGAGATGGCGGGGCCAACGTCCTGACTTTC. Full variable domain (missing parts from reference TRBV2 and TRBJ2-6): EPEVTQTPSHQVTQMGQEVILRCVPISNHLYFYWYRQILGQKVEFLVSFYNNEISEKSEIFDDQFSVERPDGSNFTLKIRSTKLEDSAMYFCASSEAVNRDGGANVLTFGAGSRLTVL.

The V gene is TRBV4-1, the J gene TRBJ1-4, with 8 bases fitting TRBD1. Trimming removed 3 bases from V and 5 bases from J; junction bases left unmatched: 5. Looked up from germline, CDR1 is MGHRA and CDR2 is YSYEKL. This CDR3 is 15 amino acids long. The CDR3, as DNA: TGCGCCAGCAGCCAGCCGGACAGGGAAAATGAAAAACTGTTTTTT. It encodes CASSQPDRENEKLFF.

The chain combines TRBV29-1 with TRBJ2-7, with 8 bases fitting TRBD1. The CDR3 runs 14 residues. V shed 4 bases and J 2 bases; nucleotides not matched to a gene: 7. In germline, CDR1 is SQVTM, CDR2 ANQGSEA. The CDR3 protein is CSVGGDRGPYEQYF. The CDR3 DNA reads TGCAGCGTTGGGGGTGACAGGGGCCCCTACGAGCAGTACTTC.

J is TRBJ2-4 and V is TRBV7-9; a weak D match, TRBD1 (6 bases). The V gene's germline CDR1 is SEHNR and CDR2 FQNEAQ (reference sequence). Deletions cut 1 base from V and 6 bases from J, with 10 bases between. The CDR3 has 14 residues. The CDR3 is CASSLVEGGNIQYF. In DNA form, the CDR3 reads TGTGCCAGCAGCTTAGTAGAAGGGGGAAACATTCAGTACTTC.

The genes are TRBV7-9 and TRBJ2-5; possible D gene TRBD2, 6 bases. The J call is doubtful: the DNA matches TRBJ2-7 better. This CDR3 has 14 residues. Germline V gene sequence: CDR1 SEHNR, CDR2 FQNEAQ (reference sequence). The CDR3 sequence is CASSHSGESHEQYF. The CDR3 nucleotides read TGTGCCAGCAGCCACTCGGGGGAGTCCCACGAGCAGTACTTC.

The chain recombines TRBV7-9 with TRBJ2-2; 13 positions match TRBD2. Germline V gene data show CDR1 as SEHNR and CDR2 as FQNEAQ (reference sequence). Trimming took 1 base from V and 8 from J; bases not matched to a gene: 7. The CDR3 loop spans 17 amino acids. For the CDR3, the DNA is TGTGCCAGCAGCTTAGGATGGACTAGCGGGAGCAGAGGGGAGCTGTTTTTT. It specifies CASSLGWTSGSRGELFF.

The rearrangement joins TRBV15 to TRBJ1-1; D is unresolved. Per the germline V gene, CDR1 is LNHNV and CDR2 is YYDKDF (reference sequence). There are 14 residues in the CDR3. V was pared by 1 base and J by 0 bases, with 6 bases between. CDR3 amino acids: CATSRGQMNTEAFF. CDR3 bases: TGTGCCACCAGCAGAGGCCAGATGAACACTGAAGCTTTCTTT.

The chain recombines TRBV27 with TRBJ1-1, with D uncertain. The CDR3 covers 15 residues. CDR1 MNHEY and CDR2 SMNVEV come from the germline V gene (reference sequence). The V end was cut by 6 bases, the J end by 5 bases, with 19 bases between. The CDR3 here is CASRGRMGKRTEAFF. The CDR3, as DNA: TGTGCCAGCAGGGGGAGGATGGGAAAACGAACTGAAGCTTTCTTT.

This chain links TRBV1 with TRBJ1-2. TRBV1 is assigned pseudogene status. The CDR3 sequence is 16 residues long. CDR3 DNA sequence: TGCACCAGCAGCCAAGGGGGGCAGGGAGGGGTACTGGGCTACACCTTC. This translates into CTSSQGGQGGVLGYTF.

This clone was recorded only once. The chain carries TRBV7-2 and TRBJ2-7; no definite D call. This CDR3 region has 13 residues. Germline values: CDR1 SGHTA, CDR2 FQGNSA. Trimming left V 4 bases short and J 4 bases short, with 11 bases between. Here the CDR3 DNA reads TGTGCCAGCAGCTCGGCGTTCGGGTACGAGCAGTACTTC. It is translated as CASSSAFGYEQYF.

The chain joins TRBV9 to TRBJ2-2, with D unresolved. V lost 0 bases to trimming and J lost 4 bases, with 7 bases between them. The CDR3 spans 14 residues. The germline gives CDR1 SGDLS, CDR2 YYNGEE. CDR3 in DNA: TGTGCCAGCAGCGTAGATTCGGGCACCGGGGAGCTGTTTTTT. Amino acids: CASSVDSGTGELFF.

This clone was seen once. The rearrangement uses TRBV2 and TRBJ1-3; TRBD1 is a possible D gene (6 bases). V was pared by 4 bases and J by 3 bases, with 13 bases between. The CDR3 contains 15 residues. Germline-derived CDR1 and CDR2 are SNHLY and FYNNEI. Here the CDR3 DNA reads TGTGCCAGCAGTGCTTGGACAGCCCTTGGAAACACCATATATTTT. Translated: CASSAWTALGNTIYF.

The J gene is TRBJ2-1, the V gene TRBV5-1; 7 bases are a match to TRBD2. The length of the CDR3 is 13 residues. The V gene's germline CDR1 is SGHRS and CDR2 YFSETQ. V was pared by 8 bases and J by 2 bases, with 4 bases of the junction left unmatched. DNA of the CDR3: TGCGCCAGTGGACTAGTACCCTACAATGAGCAGTTCTTC. This codes for CASGLVPYNEQFF.

The rearrangement uses TRBV6-1 and TRBJ1-5; D remains ambiguous. V lost 7 bases, J lost 4 bases, and 14 bases lay in between. This CDR3 contains 14 residues. The V gene's germline CDR1 is MNHNS and CDR2 SASEGT. CDR3 nucleotides: TGTGCCAGCAATACCAGGAAAACGAATCAGCCCCAGCATTTT. It translates to CASNTRKTNQPQHF.